The 22 T cell receptor beta chains below were found in one sample sequenced in a study of cytomegalovirus exposure and HLA in healthy donors. Use of 60 Vbeta and 13 Jbeta primers characterized the PCR. Profiled with immunoSEQ multiplex PCR; TCRdb holds only in-frame clones, not every one. In the table there are about 160,000 clones, roughly 77% of which are singletons. Material for sequencing was PBMCs. These TCRs come from a woman under 30 in good health and CMV-seronegative.

The chain joins TRBV7-9 to TRBJ1-2; D is undetermined. CDR3 size: 16 residues. Germline assignment: CDR1 SEHNR and CDR2 FQNEAQ (reference sequence). The V end was cut by 0 bases, the J end by 1 base, with 12 bases between. Written as DNA, the CDR3 is TGTGCCAGCAGCTTAGCGCTGACAAATCATAACTATGGCTACACCTTC. Encoded protein: CASSLALTNHNYGYTF.

The chain links TRBV30 to TRBJ2-6, with D maybe TRBD2 (5 bases). The CDR3 has 14 amino acids. Deletions cut 8 bases from V and 0 bases from J, with 11 bases between. The V gene's germline CDR1 is GTSNPN and CDR2 SVGIG (reference sequence). CDR3 loop: CARGGNSGANVLTF. As DNA, the CDR3 is TGTGCCCGAGGAGGAAACTCTGGGGCCAACGTCCTGACTTTC.

The V and J genes are TRBV5-1 and TRBJ2-5, with 8 bases lining up with TRBD1. V dropped 1 base and J dropped 3; count of bases not matched to a gene: 5. Germline V CDR1 and CDR2: SGHRS, YFSETQ. The CDR3 runs to 15 residues. CDR3 in amino acids: CASSLFQGAEETQYF. CDR3 nucleotide sequence: TGCGCCAGCAGCTTGTTTCAGGGGGCGGAAGAGACCCAGTACTTC.

The rearrangement uses TRBV5-1 and TRBJ2-3, with 7 bases matching TRBD1. The CDR3 extends over 15 amino acids. The germline CDR1 and CDR2 sequences are SGHRS and YFSETQ. The V and J ends lost 4 bases and 0 bases, in that order; junction bases with no gene match: 5. CDR3 residues: CASSVGQSSTDTQYF. For the CDR3, the DNA is TGCGCCAGCAGCGTGGGACAGTCTAGCACAGATACGCAGTATTTT.

The rearrangement uses TRBV5-1 and TRBJ1-2; 9 nucleotides line up with TRBD1. The germline V gene encodes CDR1 SGHRS and CDR2 YFSETQ. With 5 bases clipped from V and 0 bases from J, the junction kept 5 bases outside the gene matches. The CDR3 has 15 amino acids. In DNA, the CDR3 is TGCGCCAGCAGACGGGGACAGGGAGCTAACTATGGCTACACCTTC. This encodes CASRRGQGANYGYTF.

The chain couples TRBV5-1 to TRBJ2-5, with a weak D call TRBD2 (6 bases). Germline loops: CDR1 SGHRS, CDR2 YFSETQ. This CDR3 region has 15 residues. V dropped 0 bases and J dropped 1 base, with 10 bases sitting between them. The CDR3, as DNA: TGCGCCAGCAGCTTGGTAGCCGGGGGCCAAGAGACCCAGTACTTC. Translation gives CASSLVAGGQETQYF.

This chain uses TRBV28 with TRBJ2-5; tentatively, D is TRBD2 (6 bases). Deletions cut 5 bases from V and 2 bases from J, with 12 bases between. Germline CDR1 and CDR2: MDHEN and SYDVKM. The CDR3 is 14 amino acids. CDR3 coding DNA: TGTGCCAGCAGTACAGGCGCGGGGCAAGAGACCCAGTACTTC. Its protein product is CASSTGAGQETQYF.

There are a few counts of this clone. The V gene is TRBV5-6, the J gene TRBJ2-7, with 8 bases identical to TRBD2. Germline-derived CDR1 and CDR2 are SGHDT and YYEEEE. Germline trimming cut 2 bases from V and 6 bases from J; bases unmatched to any gene: 7. This CDR3 contains 14 residues. The CDR3 is CASSFIAGMGEQYF. CDR3 coding DNA: TGTGCCAGCAGCTTTATAGCGGGAATGGGCGAGCAGTACTTC. The variable domain in full, completed from reference TRBV5-6 and TRBJ2-7, reads DAGVTQSPTHLIKTRGQQVTLRCSPKSGHDTVSWYQQALGQGPQFIFQYYEEEERQRGNFPDRFSGHQFPNYSSELNVNALLLGDSALYLCASSFIAGMGEQYFGPGTRLTVT.

With regard to this clone: Other DNA sequences of this sample code for an identical CDR3. The V and J genes are TRBV2 and TRBJ1-1, with 9 bases identical to TRBD1. The CDR3 is made up of 14 amino acids. V was pared by 6 bases and J by 3 bases, with 5 bases of the junction left unmatched. CDR1 SNHLY and CDR2 FYNNEI come from the germline V gene. CDR3 loop: CASRVQGADTEAFF. The CDR3 nucleotides are TGTGCCAGCAGAGTACAGGGGGCGGACACTGAAGCTTTCTTT.

The chain links TRBV6-5 to TRBJ2-7; D gene uncertain. The CDR3 extends over 14 amino acids. Trimming took 5 bases from V and 3 from J, leaving 14 bases between them. The V gene's germline CDR1 is MNHEY and CDR2 SVGAGI. CDR3 nucleotide sequence: TGTGCCAGCAGTCCCTCGGGTCCCCTCTACGAGCAGTACTTC. This gives the protein CASSPSGPLYEQYF.

The V and J genes are TRBV7-3 and TRBJ2-2; the match to TRBD1 covers 11 bases. CDR3 length: 17 residues. Germline V gene sequence: CDR1 SGHTA, CDR2 FQGTGA. Trimming removed 0 bases from V and 3 bases from J; junction bases left unmatched: 3. The CDR3, as DNA: TGTGCCAGCAGCTTAACGGTGGGACAGGGGGACACCGGGGAGCTGTTTTTT. Translation: CASSLTVGQGDTGELFF.

The chain joins TRBV7-9 to TRBJ2-1; no reliable D call. Germline V gene data show CDR1 as SEHNR and CDR2 as FQNEAQ (reference sequence). Trimming shortened V by 1 base and J by 12 bases, and 13 bases separated the two germline ends. There are 13 residues in the CDR3. The DNA of the CDR3 is TGTGCCAGCAGCTTAGGTGGGTTCCCAGGGCAGTTCTTC. Protein sequence: CASSLGGFPGQFF.

The chain joins TRBV5-1 to TRBJ2-5; 14 bases agree with TRBD2. The V gene end was trimmed by 0 bases and the J gene end by 2 bases; junction bases not matched to a gene: 3. This CDR3 region has 17 residues. CDR1 and CDR2 (germline): SGHRS, YFSETQ. Written as DNA, the CDR3 is TGCGCCAGCAGCTTGGCAGGGACTAGCGGGGGACAAGAGACCCAGTACTTC. It codes for CASSLAGTSGGQETQYF.

The V gene is TRBV7-9, the J gene TRBJ2-3, with TRBD2 as a possible D gene (5 bases). The CDR3 contains 15 residues. Trimming stripped 7 bases from V and 4 bases from J, with 18 bases between. Germline CDR1 reads SEHNR; CDR2 reads FQNEAQ (reference sequence). CDR3 nucleotide sequence: TGTGCCAGCACCAACACGGAACCGCGGGCAGATACGCAGTATTTT. Translation: CASTNTEPRADTQYF.

This chain links TRBV4-1 with TRBJ2-5, with a tentative D call TRBD2 (6 bases). CDR1 MGHRA and CDR2 YSYEKL come from the germline V gene. Trimming took off 4 bases at V and 2 bases at J, with 20 bases between the two ends. The CDR3 totals 17 residues. The CDR3 DNA reads as TGCGCCAGCAGCCGAAACCCCCCAGGGCGGGGACAAGAGACCCAGTACTTC. Amino acid sequence: CASSRNPPGRGQETQYF.

The rearrangement joins TRBV6-1 to TRBJ2-7; 12 bases align to TRBD1. The V segment lost 3 bases and the J segment 5 bases; nucleotides outside the gene matches: 11. CDR1 is MNHNS, CDR2 SASEGT, per germline. The CDR3 spans 17 residues. CDR3 sequence: CASSDYPRRDRGHEQYF. In nucleotides, the CDR3 is TGTGCCAGCAGTGACTACCCACGCCGGGACAGGGGGCACGAGCAGTACTTC.

This clone was seen a handful of times. The V gene is TRBV5-4, the J gene TRBJ2-1, with 12 nucleotides matching TRBD1. Trimming at V came to 4 bases and at J to 9 bases, leaving 5 bases not matched to a gene. This CDR3 has 14 residues. Germline assignment: CDR1 SGHNT and CDR2 YYREEE (reference sequence). CDR3 loop: CASSRGQGATEQFF. CDR3 bases: TGTGCCAGCAGCCGGGGACAGGGGGCTACTGAGCAGTTCTTC.

J is TRBJ2-7 and V is TRBV4-2; D perhaps matches TRBD1 (6 bases). The CDR3 contains 15 residues. CDR1 and CDR2 (germline): LGHNA, YNFKEQ. Trimming cost V 1 base and J 0 bases, with 10 bases left between them. CDR3 DNA sequence: TGTGCCAGCAGCCAAGTAAGGGGGAGCTCCTACGAGCAGTACTTC. Translating it yields CASSQVRGSSYEQYF.

The chain couples TRBV7-2 to TRBJ2-6, with D possibly matching TRBD1 (6 bases). The germline V gene encodes CDR1 SGHTA and CDR2 FQGNSA. The CDR3 has 18 residues. V was clipped by 5 bases and J by 0 bases, with 17 bases between them. This CDR3 is CASSPRTGFSSGANVLTF. The CDR3 DNA reads as TGTGCCAGCAGCCCCCGAACAGGGTTCAGCTCTGGGGCCAACGTCCTGACTTTC.

This clone was detected only a few times. V and J are TRBV14 and TRBJ1-3, with D perhaps matching TRBD1 (5 bases). Per germline, CDR1 SGHDN and CDR2 FVKESK. This CDR3 has 19 amino acids. V lost 4 bases, J lost 0 bases, and 22 bases lay in between. In nucleotides, the CDR3 is TGTGCCAGCAGCCTCCTTCTCCCCGCAGGACACCCCTCTGGAAACACCATATATTTT. It encodes CASSLLLPAGHPSGNTIYF.

This chain uses TRBV5-1 with TRBJ1-4, with 7 bases lining up with TRBD1. Germline-derived CDR1 and CDR2 are SGHRS and YFSETQ. V gave up 3 bases and J gave up 0 bases; unmatched junction bases: 2. The length of the CDR3 is 15 residues. CDR3 protein: CASSSTGATNEKLFF. For the CDR3, the DNA is TGCGCCAGCAGCTCTACAGGGGCAACTAATGAAAAACTGTTTTTT.

The rearrangement joins TRBV9 to TRBJ1-4; D call uncertain. Germline V gene sequence: CDR1 SGDLS, CDR2 YYNGEE. The germline V and J ends were trimmed by 4 bases and 8 bases, with 15 bases remaining between them. The CDR3 is made up of 14 amino acids. The CDR3: CASSPRSGVEKLFF. The CDR3 coding sequence is TGTGCCAGCAGCCCCAGATCAGGCGTAGAAAAACTGTTTTTT.